This T cell receptor beta chain was recovered during a study of blood T cell repertoires in COVID-19. On the study more broadly: Material from acute and convalescent COVID-19 was sourced from the United States, Italy and Spain. T cells, B-cell-depleted T cells, or PBMCs provided the cDNA or gDNA that served as material.

Trimming cost V 2 bases and J 4 bases, with 8 bases left between them. Per the germline V gene, CDR1 is MRHNA and CDR2 is SNTAGT. The CDR3 contains 13 residues. How the authors handled the data: Amplified reference gene primers provided the basis for estimating nucleated cell counts. Sequencing was performed with immunoSEQ multiplex PCR; in TCRdb, only in-frame clones are kept and a portion is missing. Clone size and the V and J calls come from that table; the DNA yielded D and trimming. Among tens of thousands of clones listed, around 90% were seen once. The sample comprised peripheral blood. This rearrangement joins TRBV6-4 to TRBJ1-2, with a tentative D call TRBD1 (5 bases). This TCR was sampled from a man aged 65-85 years with acute or convalescent COVID-19. The CDR3 bases are TGTGCCAGCAGTGACAGGGGCGGCTATGGCTACACCTTC. Residues: CASSDRGGYGYTF.